This is a list of T cell receptor beta chains from one sample in a study of radiotherapy plus CTLA-4 blockade in lung cancer. Sequencing used immunoSEQ multiplex PCR; TCRdb keeps in-frame clones, though not all of them. The table lists about 38,000 clones, over 65% of them singletons, with 8% to 9% in the top ten. The sample here was peripheral blood, taken from a patient treated with radiotherapy plus ipilimumab. The receptor set was obtained from a human donor with non-small cell lung cancer who had stable disease on radiotherapy plus ipilimumab. CDR3s leave out the opening cysteine and the closing phenylalanine or tryptophan. Fields, in order: V gene, CDR3 protein.

>TRBV28
ASSFQGNTQY
>TRBV6-1
ASRETGPTEAF
>TRBV27
ASSLTGVATEAF
>TRBV29-1
SVARDRSTEAF
>TRBV19
ASSIDPREDGYT
>TRBV4-3
ASSQEAAGLSPLH
>TRBV28
ASSSPPELADTQY
>TRBV4-3
ASSQDRGYGYT
>TRBV9
ASSTLQGNTGELF
>TRBV4-1
ASSPLSADQPQH
>TRBV4-1
ASSQGVETEAF
>TRBV9
ASSTGRTDTQY
>TRBV30
AWKQLPYEQY
>TRBV21-1
ASSTRDRLRDQPQH
>TRBV10-3
AISESPGQLFNYGYT
>TRBV18
ASSPGQGNYGYT
>TRBV10-2
ASSDGPNTEAF
>TRBV10-3
AISGGTVGYEQY
>TRBV9
ASSAYRGQENTEAF
>TRBV7-3
ASSRQGGNTGELF
>TRBV29-1
SVDPWGTEAF
>TRBV6-6
ASSLRGSDYGYT
>TRBV5-1
ASSLGQGRHEQF
>TRBV30
AWGRSSYNSPLH
>TRBV6-5
ASSTQKNTEAF
>TRBV7-9
ASSFGPGVNEQF
>TRBV27
ASRTYGSSYNEQF
>TRBV5-1
ASSLLVTGGYGEKLF
>TRBV6-5
ASNPGLVGDTQY